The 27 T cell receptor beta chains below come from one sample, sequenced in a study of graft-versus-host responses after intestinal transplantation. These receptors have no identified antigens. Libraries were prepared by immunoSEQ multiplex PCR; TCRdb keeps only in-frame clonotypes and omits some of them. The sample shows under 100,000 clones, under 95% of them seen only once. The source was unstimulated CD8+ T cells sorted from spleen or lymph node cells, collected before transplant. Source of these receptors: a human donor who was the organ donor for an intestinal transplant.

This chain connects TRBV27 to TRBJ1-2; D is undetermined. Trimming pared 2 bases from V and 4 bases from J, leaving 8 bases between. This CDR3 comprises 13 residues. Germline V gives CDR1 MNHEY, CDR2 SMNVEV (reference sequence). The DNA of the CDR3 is TGTGCCAGCAGTTTAATAGAACTCTATGGCTACACCTTC. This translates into CASSLIELYGYTF.

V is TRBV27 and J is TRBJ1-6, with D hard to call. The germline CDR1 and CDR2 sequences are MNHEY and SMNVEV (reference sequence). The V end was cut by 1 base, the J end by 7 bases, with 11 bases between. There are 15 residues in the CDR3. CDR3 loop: CASSLLSGLNSPLHF. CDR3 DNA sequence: TGTGCCAGCAGTTTATTGTCCGGGTTGAATTCACCCCTCCACTTT.

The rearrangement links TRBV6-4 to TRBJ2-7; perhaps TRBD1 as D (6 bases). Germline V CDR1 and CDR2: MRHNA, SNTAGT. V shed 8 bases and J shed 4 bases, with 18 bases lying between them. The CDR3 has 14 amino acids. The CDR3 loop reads CASWGPRLHYEQYF. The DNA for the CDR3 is TGTGCCAGCTGGGGGCCCCGTCTCCATTACGAGCAGTACTTC.

CDR3 residues: CASSLLPVPGNQETQYF. The CDR3, as DNA: TGCGCCAGCAGCCTTCTCCCCGTCCCGGGAAACCAAGAGACCCAGTACTTC. The chain links TRBV4-1 to TRBJ2-5, with D possibly TRBD2 on 5 matching bases. Germline loops: CDR1 MGHRA, CDR2 YSYEKL. This CDR3 has 17 amino acids. The V and J ends lost 4 bases and 0 bases respectively, with 18 bases between them.

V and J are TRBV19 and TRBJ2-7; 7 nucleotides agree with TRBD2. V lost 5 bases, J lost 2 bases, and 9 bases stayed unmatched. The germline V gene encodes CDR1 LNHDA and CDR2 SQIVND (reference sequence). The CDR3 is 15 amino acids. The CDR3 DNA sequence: TGTGCCAGTAGTCCATCGATGGGGGGGGCCTACGAGCAGTACTTC. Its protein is CASSPSMGGAYEQYF.

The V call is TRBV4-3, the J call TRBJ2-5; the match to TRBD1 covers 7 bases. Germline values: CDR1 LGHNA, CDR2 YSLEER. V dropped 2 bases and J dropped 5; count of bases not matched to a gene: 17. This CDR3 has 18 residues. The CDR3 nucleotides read TGCGCCAGCAGCCAAAGCCCCCCCCCGACAGGGTTGATGGAGACCCAGTACTTC. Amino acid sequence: CASSQSPPPTGLMETQYF.

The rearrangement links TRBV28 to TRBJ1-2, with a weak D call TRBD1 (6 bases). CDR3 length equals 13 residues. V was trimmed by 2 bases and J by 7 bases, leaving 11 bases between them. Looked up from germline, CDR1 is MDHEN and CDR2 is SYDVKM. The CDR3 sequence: CASSLVQGTGYTF. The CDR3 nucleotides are TGTGCCAGCAGTTTAGTGCAGGGGACTGGCTACACCTTC.

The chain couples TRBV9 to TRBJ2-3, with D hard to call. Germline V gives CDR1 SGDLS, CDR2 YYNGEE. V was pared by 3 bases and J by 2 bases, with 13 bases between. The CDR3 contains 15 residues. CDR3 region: CASSAKPRYTDTQYF. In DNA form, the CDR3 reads TGTGCCAGCAGCGCCAAACCGAGGTACACAGATACGCAGTATTTT.

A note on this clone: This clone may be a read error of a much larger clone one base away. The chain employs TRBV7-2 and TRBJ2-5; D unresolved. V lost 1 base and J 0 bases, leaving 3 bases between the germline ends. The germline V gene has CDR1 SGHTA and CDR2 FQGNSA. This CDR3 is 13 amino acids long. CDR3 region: CASSLDYQETQYF. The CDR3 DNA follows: TGTGCCAGCAGCTTAGACTACCAAGAGACCCAGTACTTC.

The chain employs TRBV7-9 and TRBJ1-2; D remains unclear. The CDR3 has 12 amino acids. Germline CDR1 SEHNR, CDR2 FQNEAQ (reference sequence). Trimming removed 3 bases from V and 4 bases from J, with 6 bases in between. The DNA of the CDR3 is TGTGCCAGCAGCTTTCCGAGCTATGGCTACACCTTC. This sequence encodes CASSFPSYGYTF.

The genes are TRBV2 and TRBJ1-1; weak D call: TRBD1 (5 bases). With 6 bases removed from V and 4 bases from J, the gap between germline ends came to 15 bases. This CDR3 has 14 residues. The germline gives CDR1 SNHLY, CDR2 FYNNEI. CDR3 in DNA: TGTGCCAGCAGAGGACTTTTGGGGGGCACTGAAGCTTTCTTT. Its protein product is CASRGLLGGTEAFF.

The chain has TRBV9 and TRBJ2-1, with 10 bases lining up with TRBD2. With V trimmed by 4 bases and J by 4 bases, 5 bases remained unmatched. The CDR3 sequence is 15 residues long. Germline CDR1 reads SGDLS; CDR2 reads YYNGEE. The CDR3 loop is CASSPPSGGYNEQFF. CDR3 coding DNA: TGTGCCAGCAGCCCCCCTAGCGGGGGTTACAATGAGCAGTTCTTC.

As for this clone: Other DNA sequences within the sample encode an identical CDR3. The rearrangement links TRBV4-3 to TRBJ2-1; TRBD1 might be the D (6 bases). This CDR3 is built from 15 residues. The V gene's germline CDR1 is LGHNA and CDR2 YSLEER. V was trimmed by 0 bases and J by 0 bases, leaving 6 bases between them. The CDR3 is CASSQDRGSYNEQFF. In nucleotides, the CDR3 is TGCGCCAGCAGCCAAGACAGGGGCTCCTACAATGAGCAGTTCTTC.

Here the CDR3 DNA reads TGTGCCAGCAGTCTCACACTAGCAGCTAGCCAAGAGACCCAGTACTTC. Its translation is CASSLTLAASQETQYF. The rearrangement links TRBV2 to TRBJ2-5; a possible D gene is TRBD2 (6 bases). Germline V gene sequence: CDR1 SNHLY, CDR2 FYNNEI. The V and J ends lost 5 bases and 1 base respectively, with 17 bases between them. This CDR3 has 16 amino acids. The variable domain in full, with the rest retrieved from reference TRBV2 and TRBJ2-5, is EPEVTQTPSHQVTQMGQEVILRCVPISNHLYFYWYRQILGQKVEFLVSFYNNEISEKSEIFDDQFSVERPDGSNFTLKIRSTKLEDSAMYFCASSLTLAASQETQYFGPGTRLLVL.

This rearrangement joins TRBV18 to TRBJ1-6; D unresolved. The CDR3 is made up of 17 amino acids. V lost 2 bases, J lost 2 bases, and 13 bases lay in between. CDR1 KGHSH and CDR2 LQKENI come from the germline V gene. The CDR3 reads CASSPGSRSPYNSPLHF. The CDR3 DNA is TGTGCCAGCTCACCAGGATCGCGGAGCCCCTATAATTCACCCCTCCACTTT.

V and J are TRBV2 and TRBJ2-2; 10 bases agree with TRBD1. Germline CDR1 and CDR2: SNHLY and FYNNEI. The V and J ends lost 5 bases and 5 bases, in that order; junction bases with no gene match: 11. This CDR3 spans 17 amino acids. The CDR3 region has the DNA TGTGCCAGCAGTCAGACCGGGACAGGGGTAATAACCGGGGAGCTGTTTTTT. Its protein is CASSQTGTGVITGELFF.

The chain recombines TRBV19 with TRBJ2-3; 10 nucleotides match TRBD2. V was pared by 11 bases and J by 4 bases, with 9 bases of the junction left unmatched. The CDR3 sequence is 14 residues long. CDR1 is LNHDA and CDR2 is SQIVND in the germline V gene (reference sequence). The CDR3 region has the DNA TGTGCCTCCGAGGCTAGCGGGGGACCAGATACGCAGTATTTT. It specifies CASEASGGPDTQYF.

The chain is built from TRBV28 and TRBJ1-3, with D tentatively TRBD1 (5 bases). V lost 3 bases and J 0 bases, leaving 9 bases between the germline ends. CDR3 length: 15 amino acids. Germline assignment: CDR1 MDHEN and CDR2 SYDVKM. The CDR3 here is CASSLSGSSGNTIYF. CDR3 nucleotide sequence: TGTGCCAGCAGTTTGTCAGGGTCCTCTGGAAACACCATATATTTT.

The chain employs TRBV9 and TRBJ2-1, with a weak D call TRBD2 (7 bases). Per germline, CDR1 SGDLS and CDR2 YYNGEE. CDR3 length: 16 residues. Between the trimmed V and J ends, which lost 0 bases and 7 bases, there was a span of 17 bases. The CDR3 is CASSVEGGGIGNEQFF. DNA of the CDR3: TGTGCCAGCAGCGTAGAAGGGGGGGGCATTGGAAATGAGCAGTTCTTC.

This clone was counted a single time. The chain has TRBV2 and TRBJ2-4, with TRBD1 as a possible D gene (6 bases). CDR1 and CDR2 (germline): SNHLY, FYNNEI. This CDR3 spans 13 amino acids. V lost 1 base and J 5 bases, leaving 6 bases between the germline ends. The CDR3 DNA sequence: TGTGCCAGCAGTGAAGGGACAGAAAACATTCAGTACTTC. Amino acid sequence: CASSEGTENIQYF.

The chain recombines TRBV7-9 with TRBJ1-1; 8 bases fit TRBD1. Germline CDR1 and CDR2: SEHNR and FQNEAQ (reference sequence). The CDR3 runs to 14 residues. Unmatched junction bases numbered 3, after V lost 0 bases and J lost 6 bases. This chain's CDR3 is CASSLAVTGAEAFF. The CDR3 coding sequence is TGTGCCAGCAGCTTAGCCGTGACAGGGGCTGAAGCTTTCTTT.

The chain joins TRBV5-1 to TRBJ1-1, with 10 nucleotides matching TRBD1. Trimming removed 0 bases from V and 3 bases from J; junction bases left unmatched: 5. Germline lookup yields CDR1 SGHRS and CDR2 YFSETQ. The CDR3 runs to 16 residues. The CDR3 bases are TGCGCCAGCAGCTTGGCCGACAGGGGGCGAGACACTGAAGCTTTCTTT. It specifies CASSLADRGRDTEAFF.

The CDR3 is CSAFGQGTPYGYTF. DNA for the CDR3: TGCAGCGCCTTCGGACAGGGGACACCTTATGGCTACACCTTC. The gene calls are TRBV29-1 and TRBJ1-2, with 9 bases lining up with TRBD1. The ends lost 7 bases at V and 5 bases at J; junction bases unmatched: 11. Germline assignment: CDR1 SQVTM and CDR2 ANQGSEA. This CDR3 comprises 14 residues.

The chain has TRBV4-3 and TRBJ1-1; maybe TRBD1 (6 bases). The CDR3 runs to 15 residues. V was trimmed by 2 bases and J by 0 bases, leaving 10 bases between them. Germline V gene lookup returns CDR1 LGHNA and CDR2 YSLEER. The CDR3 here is CASSQPGQLNTEAFF. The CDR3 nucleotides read TGCGCCAGCAGCCAACCGGGACAACTGAACACTGAAGCTTTCTTT.

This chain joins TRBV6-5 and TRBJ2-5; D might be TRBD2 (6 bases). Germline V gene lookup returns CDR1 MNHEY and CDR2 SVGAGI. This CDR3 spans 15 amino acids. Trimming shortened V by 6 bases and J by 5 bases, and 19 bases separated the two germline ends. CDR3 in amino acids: CASRPGLGGLETQYF. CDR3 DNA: TGTGCCAGCAGGCCGGGACTCGGTGGCCTTGAGACCCAGTACTTC.

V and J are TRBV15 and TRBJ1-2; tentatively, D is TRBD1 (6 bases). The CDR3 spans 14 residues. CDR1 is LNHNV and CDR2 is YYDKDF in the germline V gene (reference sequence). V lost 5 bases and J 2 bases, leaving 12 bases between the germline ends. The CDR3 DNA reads TGTGCCACCAGCCTTCGGGGGGCCAACTATGGCTACACCTTC. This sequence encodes CATSLRGANYGYTF.

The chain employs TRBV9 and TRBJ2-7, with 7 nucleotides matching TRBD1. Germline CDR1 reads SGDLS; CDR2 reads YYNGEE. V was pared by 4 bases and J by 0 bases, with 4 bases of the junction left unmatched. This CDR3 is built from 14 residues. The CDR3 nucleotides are TGTGCCAGCAGCAAGACAGGGAACTCCTACGAGCAGTACTTC. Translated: CASSKTGNSYEQYF.